This T cell receptor (beta chain) was sequenced in a study of cytomegalovirus exposure and HLA in healthy donors. Study results and limitations: Researchers reportedly found TCR beta sequences accurately predicted most subjects' HLA-A and HLA-B alleles. According to the study, around 160 TCR beta chains were cytomegalovirus-associated. Among the CMV-associated chains, a few were confirmed in vitro as specific for CMV antigens.

The PCR had 60 Vbeta and 13 Jbeta primers. The authors' processing: Later reanalysis found approximately 76 million unique TCR beta chains, roughly 9.9 million of them shared. TCRdb's copy holds only in-frame clones and misses some; the assay was immunoSEQ multiplex PCR. Clone size and the V and J calls come from that table; the DNA yielded D and trimming. The sample contains roughly 140,000 clones, about 72% of which appear only once. Regarding this clone: Its specificity is not known.

CDR1 and CDR2 (germline): SQVTM, ANQGSEA. The junction had 6 bases not matched to a gene; V was cut back by 6 bases and J by 3 bases. The CDR3 sequence is 13 residues long. Sequenced material: PBMCs. The origin of this receptor is a man aged 40-55 years in good health and CMV-seronegative. The rearrangement links TRBV29-1 to TRBJ2-7; 9 nucleotides line up with TRBD1. CDR3 in DNA: TGCAGCGTGGGGACAGGGTTCAACTACGAGCAGTACTTC. Translating it yields CSVGTGFNYEQYF.